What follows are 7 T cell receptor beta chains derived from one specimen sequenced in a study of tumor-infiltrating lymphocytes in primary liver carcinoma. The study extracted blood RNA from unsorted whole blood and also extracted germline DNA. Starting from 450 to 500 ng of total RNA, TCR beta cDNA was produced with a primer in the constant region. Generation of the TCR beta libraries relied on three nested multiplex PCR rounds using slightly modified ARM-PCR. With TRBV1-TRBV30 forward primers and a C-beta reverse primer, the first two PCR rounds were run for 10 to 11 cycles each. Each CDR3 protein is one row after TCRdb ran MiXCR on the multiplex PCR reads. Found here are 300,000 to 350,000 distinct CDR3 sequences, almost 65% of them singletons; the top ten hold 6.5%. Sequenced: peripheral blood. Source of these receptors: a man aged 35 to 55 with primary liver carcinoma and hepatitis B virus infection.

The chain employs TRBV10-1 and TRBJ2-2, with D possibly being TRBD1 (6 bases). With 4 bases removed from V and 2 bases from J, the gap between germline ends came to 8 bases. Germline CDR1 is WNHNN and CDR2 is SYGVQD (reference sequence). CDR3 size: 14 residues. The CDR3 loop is CASSVGTNTGELFF. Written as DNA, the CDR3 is TGCGCCAGCAGTGTAGGGACAAACACCGGGGAGCTGTTTTTT.

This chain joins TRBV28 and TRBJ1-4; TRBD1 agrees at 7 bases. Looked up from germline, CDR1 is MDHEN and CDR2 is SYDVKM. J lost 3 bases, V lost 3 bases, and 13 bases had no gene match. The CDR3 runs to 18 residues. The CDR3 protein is CASSFPTGQAVSNEKLFF. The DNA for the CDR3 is TGTGCCAGCAGTTTCCCGACAGGGCAGGCAGTGTCTAATGAAAAACTGTTTTTT.

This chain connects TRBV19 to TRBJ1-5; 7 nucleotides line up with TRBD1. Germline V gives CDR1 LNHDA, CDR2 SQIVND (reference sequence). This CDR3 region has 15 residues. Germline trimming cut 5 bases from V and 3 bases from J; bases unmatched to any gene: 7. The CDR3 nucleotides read TGTGCCAGTAGTCAGCGGACAGGACTCAATCAGCCCCAGCATTTT. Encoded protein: CASSQRTGLNQPQHF.

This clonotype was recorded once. The CDR3 DNA sequence: TGTGCCAGCAGCTTAGGGATGGCGAACACCATATATTTT. Its protein product is CASSLGMANTIYF. The J gene is TRBJ1-3, the V gene TRBV11-2, with D unclear. Germline V CDR1 and CDR2: SGHAT, FQNNGV. The CDR3 consists of 13 residues. Trimming left V 1 base short and J 7 bases short, with 8 bases between. Full variable domain (remainder filled in from reference TRBV11-2 and TRBJ1-3): EAGVAQSPRYKIIEKRQSVAFWCNPISGHATLYWYQQILGQGPKLLIQFQNNGVVDDSQLPKDRFSAERLKGVDSTLKIQPAKLEDSAVYLCASSLGMANTIYFGEGSWLTVV.

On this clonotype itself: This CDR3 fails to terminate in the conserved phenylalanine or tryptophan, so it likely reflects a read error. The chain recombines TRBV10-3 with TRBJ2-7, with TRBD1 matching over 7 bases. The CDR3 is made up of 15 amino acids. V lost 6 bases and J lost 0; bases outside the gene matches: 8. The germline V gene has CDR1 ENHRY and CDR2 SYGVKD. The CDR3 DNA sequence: TGTGCCATCAGAGGTAGGGACAGTAACTCCTACGAGCAGTACTTG. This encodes CAIRGRDSNSYEQYL.

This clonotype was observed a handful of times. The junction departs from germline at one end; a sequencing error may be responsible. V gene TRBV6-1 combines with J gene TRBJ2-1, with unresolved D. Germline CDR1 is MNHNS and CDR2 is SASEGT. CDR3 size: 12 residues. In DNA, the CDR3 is TGTGTCAGCAGTGGAATCTACAATGAGCAGTTCTTC. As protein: CVSSGIYNEQFF.

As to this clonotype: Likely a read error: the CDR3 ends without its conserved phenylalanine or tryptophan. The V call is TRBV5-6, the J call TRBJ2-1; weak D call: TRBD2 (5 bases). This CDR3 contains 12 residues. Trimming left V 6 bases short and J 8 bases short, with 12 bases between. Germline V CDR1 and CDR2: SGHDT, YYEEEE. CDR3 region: CASTRSSDEQFL. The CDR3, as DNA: TGTGCCAGCACCAGAAGTAGCGATGAGCAGTTCTTA.